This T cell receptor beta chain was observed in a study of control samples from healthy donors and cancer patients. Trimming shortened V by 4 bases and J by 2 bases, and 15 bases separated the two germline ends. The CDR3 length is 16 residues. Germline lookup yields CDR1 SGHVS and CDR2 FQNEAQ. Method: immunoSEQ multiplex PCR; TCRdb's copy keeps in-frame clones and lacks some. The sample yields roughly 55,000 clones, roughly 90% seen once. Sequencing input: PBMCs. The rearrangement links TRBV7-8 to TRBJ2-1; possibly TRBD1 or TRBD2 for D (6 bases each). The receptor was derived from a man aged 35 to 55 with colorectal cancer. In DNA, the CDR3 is TGTGCCAGCAGCTGGGACACCGGGACTCCCTACAATGAGCAGTTCTTC. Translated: CASSWDTGTPYNEQFF.